The 13 T cell receptor beta chains reported below all come from one sample, sequenced in a study of blood T cell repertoires in COVID-19 (dated by TCRdb to about 2020). Library construction relied on the immunoSEQ multiplex PCR assay. TCRdb's version of the immuneACCESS table is confined to in-frame rearrangements and falls short of the full clone set. An unresolved V gene accounts for under half of the shortfall where checked; the remainder is of unknown origin. Across this sample there are about 350,000 clones, with roughly 86% seen only once. In total, the top ten clones hold 1% of the sample. The sequencing sample was made of PBMCs or T cells enriched from blood (not recorded which). Source of these receptors: a woman under 40 who had been exposed to COVID-19.

J is TRBJ2-3 and V is TRBV11-3; 10 bases map to TRBD1. Germline values: CDR1 SGHNT, CDR2 YENEEA. This CDR3 is 17 amino acids long. Trimming removed 3 bases from V and 0 bases from J; junction bases left unmatched: 6. CDR3 region: CASSFGTGDTSTDTQYF. The CDR3 DNA follows: TGTGCCAGCAGCTTCGGGACAGGGGATACTAGCACAGATACGCAGTATTTT.

The J gene is TRBJ2-7, the V gene TRBV9; no firm D call. CDR1 is SGDLS and CDR2 is YYNGEE in the germline V gene. V dropped 3 bases and J dropped 7 bases, with 17 bases sitting between them. The CDR3 runs to 14 residues. Here the CDR3 reads CASSAELTSAEQYF. DNA of the CDR3: TGTGCCAGCAGCGCGGAGCTCACGTCGGCGGAGCAGTACTTC.

This clone was picked up one time. The rearrangement joins TRBV12-3 or TRBV12-4 to TRBJ2-2; D might be TRBD1 (5 bases). The CDR3 spans 13 residues. Deletions cut 6 bases from V and 5 bases from J, with 10 bases between. The CDR3 here is CASRTQVTGELFF. The CDR3 bases are TGTGCCAGCAGGACACAGGTGACCGGGGAGCTGTTTTTT.

The chain recombines TRBV19 with TRBJ2-1; TRBD2 matches 11 bases. Per germline, CDR1 LNHDA and CDR2 SQIVND (reference sequence). The CDR3 sequence is 15 residues long. J lost 7 bases, V lost 6 bases, and 8 bases had no gene match. The CDR3 loop is CASSRTSGRGNEQFF. The DNA for the CDR3 is TGTGCCAGTAGCAGGACTAGCGGGCGGGGGAATGAGCAGTTCTTC.

V is TRBV5-1 and J is TRBJ2-5, with D maybe TRBD1 (6 bases). The CDR3 totals 18 residues. Per germline, CDR1 SGHRS and CDR2 YFSETQ. V shed 3 bases and J shed 3 bases, with 24 bases lying between them. The CDR3 nucleotides read TGCGCCAGCAGCTCAATTCCAGGGGCCCATCCCGCTAAAGAGACCCAGTACTTC. Protein product: CASSSIPGAHPAKETQYF.

CDR3 DNA: TGTGCCAGCAGCGTAGGACAGGCCTATGGCTACACCTTC. Translating it yields CASSVGQAYGYTF. The V gene is TRBV9, the J gene TRBJ1-2, with D perhaps matching TRBD1 (6 bases). Trimming shortened V by 0 bases and J by 4 bases, and 7 bases separated the two germline ends. The CDR3 is made up of 13 amino acids. Germline V gives CDR1 SGDLS, CDR2 YYNGEE. The entire variable domain, with the rest obtained from reference TRBV9 and TRBJ1-2, is as follows: DSGVTQTPKHLITATGQRVTLRCSPRSGDLSVYWYQQSLDQGLQFLIQYYNGEERAKGNILERFSAQQFPDLHSELNLSSLELGDSALYFCASSVGQAYGYTFGSGTRLTVV.

The V gene is TRBV29-1, the J gene TRBJ2-1, with 14 nucleotides matching TRBD2. The CDR3 has 18 residues. Germline CDR1 reads SQVTM; CDR2 reads ANQGSEA. The junction had 10 bases not matched to a gene; V was cut back by 3 bases and J by 3 bases. Here the CDR3 reads CSVEGLTSGRAHYNEQFF. The CDR3 coding sequence is TGCAGCGTTGAGGGGTTGACTAGCGGGAGGGCCCACTACAATGAGCAGTTCTTC.

The J gene is TRBJ2-2, the V gene TRBV5-1; 8 bases are a match to TRBD2. CDR3 size: 14 residues. Germline CDR1 reads SGHRS; CDR2 reads YFSETQ. The junction had 3 bases not matched to a gene; V was cut back by 3 bases and J by 5 bases. The CDR3 coding sequence is TGCGCCAGCAGCTCGGGAGGGCCAACCGGGGAGCTGTTTTTT. It translates to CASSSGGPTGELFF.

This chain uses TRBV3-1 (or the pseudogene TRBV3-2) with TRBJ2-5, with 10 bases that match TRBD2. The CDR3 sequence is 14 residues long. After removal of 8 bases from V and 2 bases from J, the junction contained 5 bases not matched to a gene. From germline, CDR1 is LGHDT and CDR2 YNNKEL (reference sequence). The CDR3 loop is CASRLAGLQETQYF. The CDR3 DNA reads as TGTGCCAGCCGACTAGCGGGCCTTCAAGAGACCCAGTACTTC.

V and J are TRBV18 and TRBJ2-1; TRBD1 aligns across 9 bases. Germline assignment: CDR1 KGHSH and CDR2 LQKENI. V gave up 5 bases and J gave up 5 bases; unmatched junction bases: 10. The CDR3 runs to 16 residues. The CDR3 sequence: CASSLGTGNVHNEQFF. Here the CDR3 DNA reads TGTGCCAGCTCATTAGGGACAGGGAACGTCCACAATGAGCAGTTCTTC.

This chain uses TRBV18 with TRBJ1-5; 8 nucleotides align to TRBD1. From germline, CDR1 is KGHSH and CDR2 LQKENI. V dropped 2 bases and J dropped 3; count of bases not matched to a gene: 9. The CDR3 totals 17 residues. Written as DNA, the CDR3 is TGTGCCAGCTCACCAATTCCCGTGGACAGGGTCAATCAGCCCCAGCATTTT. Protein sequence: CASSPIPVDRVNQPQHF.

This clone came up a few times. The chain carries TRBV11-2 and TRBJ2-7; TRBD2 matches 15 bases. The CDR3 length is 16 residues. Germline trimming cut 1 base from V and 2 bases from J; bases unmatched to any gene: 0. Per germline, CDR1 SGHAT and CDR2 FQNNGV. The CDR3: CASSLGTSGRAYEQYF. In nucleotides, the CDR3 is TGTGCCAGCAGCTTAGGGACTAGCGGGAGGGCCTACGAGCAGTACTTC. Together with reference TRBV11-2 and TRBJ2-7, the CDR3 gives the full variable domain: EAGVAQSPRYKIIEKRQSVAFWCNPISGHATLYWYQQILGQGPKLLIQFQNNGVVDDSQLPKDRFSAERLKGVDSTLKIQPAKLEDSAVYLCASSLGTSGRAYEQYFGPGTRLTVT.

The chain links TRBV7-3 to TRBJ2-2; TRBD2 is a possible D gene (5 bases). Germline values: CDR1 SGHTA, CDR2 FQGTGA. This CDR3 has 13 residues. V lost 5 bases to trimming and J lost 4 bases, with 8 bases between them. Here the CDR3 reads CASSPLATGELFF. CDR3 bases: TGTGCCAGCAGCCCCCTAGCCACCGGGGAGCTGTTTTTT.